The sequence of this T cell receptor (beta chain) was determined in a study of OX40 agonist ivuxolimab in advanced cancers. General observations from the study: It was not determined which antigens were specifically recognized by the peripheral T cells that had undergone clonal expansion. Expanded clones were, on average, more numerous in CD8+ T cells than in CD4+.

V lost 3 bases to trimming and J lost 0 bases, with 9 bases between them. Germline V gene data show CDR1 as LNHDA and CDR2 as SQIVND (reference sequence). CDR3 length equals 14 residues. This clone was observed a single time. Its cognate antigen is unknown. The protocol was immunoSEQ multiplex PCR, while the TCRdb copy is restricted to in-frame clones and leaves out a portion. The sample yields 55,000 to 70,000 clones, approximately 82% seen once. This specimen consisted of CD4+ or CD8+ T cells sorted from blood, obtained in a trial of the OX40 agonist ivuxolimab. J is TRBJ2-7 and V is TRBV19; no clear D. The source of this sequence is an adult with an advanced solid tumor such as melanoma, head and neck, liver or kidney cancer. DNA for the CDR3: TGTGCCAGTAGTATCGGCCCGCGCTCCTACGAGCAGTACTTC. The encoded protein is CASSIGPRSYEQYF.